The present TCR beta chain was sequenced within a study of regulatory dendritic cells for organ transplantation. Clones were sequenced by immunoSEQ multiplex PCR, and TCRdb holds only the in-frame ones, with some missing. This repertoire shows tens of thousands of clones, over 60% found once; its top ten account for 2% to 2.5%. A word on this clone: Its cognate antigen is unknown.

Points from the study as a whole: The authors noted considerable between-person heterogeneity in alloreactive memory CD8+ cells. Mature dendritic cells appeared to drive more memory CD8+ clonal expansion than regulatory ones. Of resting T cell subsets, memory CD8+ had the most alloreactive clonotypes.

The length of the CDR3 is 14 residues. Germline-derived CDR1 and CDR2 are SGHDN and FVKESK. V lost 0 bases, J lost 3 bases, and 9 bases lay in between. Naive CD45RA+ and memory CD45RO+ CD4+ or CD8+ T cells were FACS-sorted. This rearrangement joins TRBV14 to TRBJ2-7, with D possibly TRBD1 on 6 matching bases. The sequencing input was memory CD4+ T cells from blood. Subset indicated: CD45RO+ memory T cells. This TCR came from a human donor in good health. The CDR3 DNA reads TGTGCCAGCAGCCAAGATAGGGGGTTCTACGAGCAGTACTTC. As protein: CASSQDRGFYEQYF.